The subject of this entry is one T cell receptor (beta chain). Its antigen is unknown. Base quality data are lacking; no much larger clone is found one base away. In total, roughly 710 healthy bone marrow donors made up the cohort. All cohort members were sampled while nominally healthy, although unrecorded immune exposures were likely present. The donor tested CMV seronegative and was one of the 352 seronegative cohort members. Every donor gave a peripheral blood sample, and the peripheral blood mononuclear cells from that sample were used for TCR beta sequencing. The Qiagen DNeasy Blood Extraction Kit was used to extract genomic DNA from the blood cell samples. CDR1 and CDR2, per the germline V gene, are SGHTA and FQGNSA. From its cysteine to its phenylalanine, the CDR3 spans 13 amino acids. Kept here is only the CDR3 DNA, which spans 39 bases and is read in frame from base 1. The junction shows trimming of 2 bases on V and 9 bases on J, plus 8 bases between the germline ends.

These data come from a study of cytomegalovirus exposure and HLA in healthy donors (dated by TCRdb to between 2016 and 2019). Broadly, across the study: An earlier analysis of some 600 of the donors reported 250 to 350 Gb of sequence data and 117 million unique TCR beta sequences obtained from 180 million or so T cells. About 300 gigabases of sequencing data and 70 million to 95 million unique TCR sequences made up an early release that covered roughly 670 HLA-typed donors. Of the roughly 420 genotyped donors, 65% to 90% were placed in the genetic ancestry cluster associated with self-reported Caucasian donors. The study aimed to test whether cataloging public T cell receptors could reveal signatures of past pathogen exposure. The study used immunosequencing to profile the T cell repertoires of under 700 subjects and linked those repertoires to cytomegalovirus serostatus. Besides the first cohort of 666 subjects, a separate validation cohort made up of 120 different subjects was used. High-throughput TCR immunosequencing, statistical association of individual TCRs with disease status, and machine learning were combined to predict cytomegalovirus infection status. In a later analysis, previously published TCR beta repertoires from several hundred donors were re-analyzed and high-resolution HLA genotyping was added so that TCR occurrence patterns could be studied. Rather than using new phenotypic data, the later analysis identified candidate immune exposures from TCR beta sequences and from how often those sequences occurred across donors. An earlier analysis of several hundred of the donors applied high-throughput TCR beta sequencing to assess whether each TCR beta V gene segment acted as functional or pseudogenic. Donor age, sex, ethnicity and CMV serostatus were compiled together with the repertoire data. Genome-wide SNP genotypes for about 65% of the roughly 700 donors were used in a later genetic analysis, which treated that subset as a discovery cohort. Every discovery cohort repertoire had been produced on one sequencing platform. HLA typing covered class I and class II loci at four-digit resolution. The number of donors typed differed by locus, with about 629-630 for A, B, C, DRB1 and DQB1, approximately 500 for DQA1, 606 for DPA1, and some 440 for DPB1. Because of strong linkage in the cohort, five DR-DQ haplotypes were treated as single units for association and clustering. Across 300 to 400 genotyped donors of the cohort, an average of about 200,000 unique TCR beta nucleotide sequences per donor were sequenced, and roughly 20% of those sequences were non-productive.

Summary of the overall study and its limitations: An association between a missense DCLRE1C variant and V-gene and J-gene trimming of TCR beta chains was found in a later genetic analysis and replicated in an independent cohort. In vitro tests confirmed that three of the cytomegalovirus-associated TCR beta chains recognize cytomegalovirus antigens. A later analysis found that most CMV-associated TCR beta chains appeared HLA-restricted, with HLA associations seemingly driven largely by CMV exposure. The presence/absence analyses assumed that sequencing depth was roughly uniform across donors, and that assumption may not be true. CMV serostatus was the only immune exposure information available for the cohort. A later genetic analysis reported fewer N-insertions in productive TCRs among donors in an Asian-associated ancestry cluster than the approximately 670-donor mean. In an earlier analysis of 587 of the donors, most TCR beta V segments appeared in productive rearrangements about 87% or about 30% of the time, broadly matching IMGT annotations. The cohort was sequenced for TCR beta chains only, and without alpha or paired-chain data the features that could be detected were limited. The earlier analysis of almost 600 of the donors excluded seventeen rarely observed V segments, including chromosome 9 orphons, because counts were too low. Across donors, most TCR sequences were observed very rarely, whereas some public TCRs were present in many individuals. It was suggested by the authors that the approach could potentially be generalized to other disease states and immunological phenotypes. In a later analysis, HLA-associated TCR beta chains were found to be more clonally expanded and to have lower generation probabilities than equally common non-associated chains. A later analysis found that TCR association rates varied across HLA loci, with DRB1 alleles showing the most associated TCRs and HLA-C alleles the fewest. A cluster of highly shared sequence variants was judged likely to be a technical artifact of the sequencing pipeline. Some IMGT-functional V segments, including TRBV6-2 and TRBV6-3, could not be distinguished by the 87-base-pair reads and were therefore excluded. A further reported finding was that TCR beta sequences accurately predicted the HLA-A and HLA-B alleles for most subjects in the first cohort. In the study, roughly 160 TCR beta chains were listed as associated with cytomegalovirus. Because HLA typing was unavailable for some donors at each locus, only the typed subset was used in association tests. Specific HLA alleles were associated with 18,000 or so TCR beta sequences at a false discovery rate of 0.05 in a later analysis. Linkage disequilibrium might explain the correlated functional status among segregating V segments, but an unknown experimental factor could not be excluded. Strong co-occurrence of HLA alleles, especially DR and DQ, made assigning TCR associations to individual alleles difficult. A later analysis reported that several top co-occurrence clusters appeared linked to parvovirus B19, influenza, CMV and Epstein-Barr virus. The classifier was reported to diagnose cytomegalovirus status with high specificity and sensitivity in both the original cohort and the validation cohort.

Receptors were amplified or captured by the immunoSEQ multiplex PCR assay. For the multiplex PCR, a mixture combining 60 forward primers for TCR Vbeta segments and 13 reverse primers for TCR Jbeta segments was used. A multiplex PCR assay on genomic DNA amplified the CDR3 region of rearranged TCR beta genes. Amplified TCR beta libraries were sequenced as 87-base-pair reads on the Illumina HiSeq System. Regarding the original processing steps: A later analysis tallied 80 million to 95 million unique TCR beta chains across the 666 repertoires, and some 10 million of those chains were shared by two or more donors. Raw reads were error-corrected and collapsed into unique sequences by a nearest-neighbor algorithm in which closely related sequences were merged to remove PCR and sequencing errors. To assign V, D and J gene segments, CDR3 sequences were aligned to IMGT reference sequences. For a sequence to be retained, a match of at least six nucleotides to both a V gene segment and a J gene segment was required. Rearrangements were classified as productive when the CDR3 lacked stop codons and remained in frame with V and J, and all other rearrangements were classified as non-productive. Following IMGT convention, CDR3 was defined as the stretch from the second conserved V-encoded cysteine to the conserved J-encoded phenylalanine. The earlier analysis of 587 of the donors excluded any sequence lacking an unambiguous match to a single V gene segment. In an earlier analysis of some 590 of the donors, V segments were called functional above 56.7% productive rearrangements and were called segregating when the between-donor standard deviation exceeded 5%. A statistical classification framework was developed to diagnose cytomegalovirus status using the catalog of TCR beta chain sequences. In a later analysis, V and J genes were assigned by comparing TCR nucleotide sequences against IMGT/GENE-DB human TR gene sequences. The TCRdist pipeline was used in a later analysis to assign CDR3 sequences and most-parsimonious VDJ recombination scenarios. A later analysis defined each TCR beta chain by its CDR3 amino acid sequence plus V-gene family, and excluded reads lacking a unique V-gene family. A later analysis removed 592 highly shared, low-generation-probability nucleotide sequences to deal with suspected cross-contamination and a sequencing artifact. For each public chain, a later analysis derived a clonal expansion index from normalized ranks of inferred template counts within each repertoire. In a later analysis, generation probabilities were computed using a VDJ recombination model fitted to out-of-frame rearrangements, and the results were checked against IGoR. In a later analysis, hypergeometric tests were used to score TCR-TCR, TCR-HLA and TCR-CMV co-occurrence, with a repertoire-size bias correction applied to TCR pairs. False discovery rates were estimated in a later analysis by permuting HLA or CMV assignments 20 times. In a later analysis, co-occurring TCRs were grouped using DBSCAN, and TCRdist sequence similarity was added for clustering within HLA-allele-positive subsets. Repertoires with fewer than 30,000 or more than 120,000 public chains, plus five repertoires with anomalous nucleotide sharing, were excluded from co-occurrence clustering. TCRdb retrieved this table from immuneACCESS and kept in-frame rearrangements only. Not all clones are present; in checked studies, unresolved V genes account for under half, and no reason is known for the remainder. V, J and clone size reflect that table, while D and trimming were determined from the DNA. Across this sample there are 100,000 to 150,000 clones, with around three quarters seen only once. Of the sample, around 4% falls within the top ten clones.

The material sequenced was PBMCs. The rearrangement joined TRBV7-2 to TRBJ1-6, with the identity of the D gene unclear. The clonotype originates from a man aged 35-49 years in good health and CMV-seronegative. The sequenced DNA: TGTGCCAGCAGCTTACCCATCGGTTCACCCCTCCACTTT. Its amino acids are CASSLPIGSPLHF.